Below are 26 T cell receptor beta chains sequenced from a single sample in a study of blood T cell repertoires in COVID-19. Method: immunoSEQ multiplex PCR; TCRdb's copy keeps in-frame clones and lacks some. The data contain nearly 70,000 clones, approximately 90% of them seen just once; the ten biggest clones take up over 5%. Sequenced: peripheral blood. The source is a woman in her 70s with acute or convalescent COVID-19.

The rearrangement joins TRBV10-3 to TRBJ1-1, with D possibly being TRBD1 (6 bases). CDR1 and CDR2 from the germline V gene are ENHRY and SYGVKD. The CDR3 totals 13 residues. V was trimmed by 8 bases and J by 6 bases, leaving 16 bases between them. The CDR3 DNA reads TGTGCCATCCAGGAGAGGGGGTTGGCTGAAGCTTTCTTT. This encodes CAIQERGLAEAFF.

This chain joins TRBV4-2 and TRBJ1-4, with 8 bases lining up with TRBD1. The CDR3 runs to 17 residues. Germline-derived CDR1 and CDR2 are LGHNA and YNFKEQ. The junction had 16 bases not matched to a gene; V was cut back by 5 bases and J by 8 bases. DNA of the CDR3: TGTGCCAGCAGCGCGATCTCGGACAGGGCATTTCGCGAAAAACTGTTTTTT. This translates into CASSAISDRAFREKLFF.

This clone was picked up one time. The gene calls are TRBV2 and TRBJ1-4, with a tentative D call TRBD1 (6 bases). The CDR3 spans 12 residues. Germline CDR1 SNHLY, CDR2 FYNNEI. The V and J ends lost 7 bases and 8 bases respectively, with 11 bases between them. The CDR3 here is CASTTGLEKLFF. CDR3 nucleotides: TGTGCCAGCACTACAGGGCTCGAAAAACTGTTTTTT.

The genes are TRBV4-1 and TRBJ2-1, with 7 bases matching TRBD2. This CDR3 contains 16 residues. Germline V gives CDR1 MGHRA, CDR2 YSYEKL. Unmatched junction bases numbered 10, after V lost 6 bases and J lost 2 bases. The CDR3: CASRKLLAVPYNEQFF. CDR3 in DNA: TGCGCCAGCAGGAAACTTCTAGCGGTCCCCTACAATGAGCAGTTCTTC.

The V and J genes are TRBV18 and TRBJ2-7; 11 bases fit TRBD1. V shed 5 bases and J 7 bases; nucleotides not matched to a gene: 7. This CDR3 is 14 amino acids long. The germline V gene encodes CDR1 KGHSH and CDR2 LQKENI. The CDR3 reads CASSAGQGAPEQYF. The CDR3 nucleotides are TGTGCCAGCTCAGCCGGACAGGGGGCGCCTGAGCAGTACTTC.

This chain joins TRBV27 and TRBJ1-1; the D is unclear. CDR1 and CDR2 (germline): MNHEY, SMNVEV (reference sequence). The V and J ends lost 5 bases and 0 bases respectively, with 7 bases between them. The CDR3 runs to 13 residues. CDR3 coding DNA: TGTGCCAGCAGTGCACGGGTGAACACTGAAGCTTTCTTT. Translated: CASSARVNTEAFF.

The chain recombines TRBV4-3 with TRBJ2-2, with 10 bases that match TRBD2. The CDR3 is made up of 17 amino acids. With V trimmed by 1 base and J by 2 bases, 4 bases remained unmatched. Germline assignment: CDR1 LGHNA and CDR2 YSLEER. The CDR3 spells CASSQGLAGANTGELFF. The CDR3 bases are TGCGCCAGCAGCCAAGGGCTAGCGGGAGCCAACACCGGGGAGCTGTTTTTT.

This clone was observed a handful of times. For the CDR3, the DNA is TGCGCCAGCAGTCAAGCCAGGGGGTTTAACTATGGCTACACCTTC. Its translation is CASSQARGFNYGYTF. The V call is TRBV23-1, the J call TRBJ1-2, with 7 nucleotides matching TRBD1. TRBV23-1 is an ORF for which the function is uncertain. The J segment lost 1 base and the V segment lost 2 bases, leaving 4 bases of the junction unmatched. The CDR3 has 15 amino acids.

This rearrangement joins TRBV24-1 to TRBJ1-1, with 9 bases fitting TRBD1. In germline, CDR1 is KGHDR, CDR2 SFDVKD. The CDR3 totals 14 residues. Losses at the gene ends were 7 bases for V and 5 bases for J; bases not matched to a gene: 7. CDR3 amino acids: CATRDRGRKTEAFF. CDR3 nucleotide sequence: TGTGCCACCAGGGACAGGGGCAGAAAGACTGAAGCTTTCTTT.

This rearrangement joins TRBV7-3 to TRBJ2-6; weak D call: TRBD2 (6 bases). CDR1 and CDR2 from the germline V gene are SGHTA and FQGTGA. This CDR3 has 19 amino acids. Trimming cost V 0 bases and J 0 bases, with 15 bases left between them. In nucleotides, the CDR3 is TGTGCCAGCAGCTTAACAGGAGGGCCTTTAGACTCTGGGGCCAACGTCCTGACTTTC. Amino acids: CASSLTGGPLDSGANVLTF.

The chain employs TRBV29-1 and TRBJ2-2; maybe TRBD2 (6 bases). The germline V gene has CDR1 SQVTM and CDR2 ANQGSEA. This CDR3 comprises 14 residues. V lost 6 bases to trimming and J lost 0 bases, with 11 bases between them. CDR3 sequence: CSVAGSANTGELFF. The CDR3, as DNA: TGCAGCGTCGCGGGGTCCGCGAACACCGGGGAGCTGTTTTTT.

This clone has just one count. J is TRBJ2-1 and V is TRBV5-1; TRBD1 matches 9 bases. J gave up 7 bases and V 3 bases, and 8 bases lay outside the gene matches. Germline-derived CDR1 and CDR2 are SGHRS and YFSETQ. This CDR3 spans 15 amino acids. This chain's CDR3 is CASSSQGATRNEQFF. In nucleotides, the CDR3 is TGCGCCAGCAGCTCACAGGGGGCCACCCGTAATGAGCAGTTCTTC. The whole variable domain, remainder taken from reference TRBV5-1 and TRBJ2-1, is KAGVTQTPRYLIKTRGQQVTLSCSPISGHRSVSWYQQTPGQGLQFLFEYFSETQRNKGNFPGRFSGRQFSNSRSEMNVSTLELGDSALYLCASSSQGATRNEQFFGPGTRLTVL.

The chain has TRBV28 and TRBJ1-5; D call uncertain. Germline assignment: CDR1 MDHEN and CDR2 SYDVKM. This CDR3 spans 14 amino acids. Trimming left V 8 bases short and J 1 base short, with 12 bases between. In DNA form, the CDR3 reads TGTGCCAGCTCGCCACAGTGGAGCAATCAGCCCCAGCATTTT. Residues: CASSPQWSNQPQHF. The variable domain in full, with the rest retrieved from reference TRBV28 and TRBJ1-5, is DVKVTQSSRYLVKRTGEKVFLECVQDMDHENMFWYRQDPGLGLRLIYFSYDVKMKEKGDIPEGYSVSREKKERFSLILESASTNQTSMYLCASSPQWSNQPQHFGDGTRLSIL.

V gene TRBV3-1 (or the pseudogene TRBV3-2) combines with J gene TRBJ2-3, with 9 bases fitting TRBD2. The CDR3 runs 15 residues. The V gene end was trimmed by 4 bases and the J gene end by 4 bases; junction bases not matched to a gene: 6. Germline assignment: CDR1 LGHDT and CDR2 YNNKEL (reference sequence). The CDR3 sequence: CASSRAGGPADTQYF. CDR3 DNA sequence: TGTGCCAGCAGCCGGGCGGGAGGGCCGGCAGATACGCAGTATTTT.

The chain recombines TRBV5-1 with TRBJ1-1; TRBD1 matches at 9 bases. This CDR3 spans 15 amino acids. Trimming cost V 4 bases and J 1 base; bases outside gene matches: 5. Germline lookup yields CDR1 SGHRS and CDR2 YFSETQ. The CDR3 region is CASSRGTGTNTEAFF. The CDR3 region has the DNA TGCGCCAGCAGCCGCGGGACAGGGACGAACACTGAAGCTTTCTTT. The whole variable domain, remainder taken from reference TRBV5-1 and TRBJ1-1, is KAGVTQTPRYLIKTRGQQVTLSCSPISGHRSVSWYQQTPGQGLQFLFEYFSETQRNKGNFPGRFSGRQFSNSRSEMNVSTLELGDSALYLCASSRGTGTNTEAFFGQGTRLTVV.

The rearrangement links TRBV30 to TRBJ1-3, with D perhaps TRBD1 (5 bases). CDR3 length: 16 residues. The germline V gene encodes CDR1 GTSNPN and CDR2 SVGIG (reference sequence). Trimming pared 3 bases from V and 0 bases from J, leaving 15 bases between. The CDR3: CAWSLTQEYSGNTIYF. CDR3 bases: TGTGCCTGGAGCCTCACACAGGAGTACTCTGGAAACACCATATATTTT.

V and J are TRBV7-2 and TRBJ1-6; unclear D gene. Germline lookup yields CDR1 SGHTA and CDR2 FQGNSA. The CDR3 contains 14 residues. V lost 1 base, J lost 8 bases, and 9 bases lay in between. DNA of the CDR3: TGTGCCAGCAGCTTAGAGCGGTATGATTCACCCCTCCACTTT. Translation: CASSLERYDSPLHF.

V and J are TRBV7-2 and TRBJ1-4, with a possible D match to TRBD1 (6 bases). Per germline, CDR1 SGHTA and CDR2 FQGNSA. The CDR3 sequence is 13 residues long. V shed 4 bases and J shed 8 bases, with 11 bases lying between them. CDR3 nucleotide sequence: TGTGCCAGCAGCTCCGGACAGACCGAAAAACTGTTTTTT. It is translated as CASSSGQTEKLFF. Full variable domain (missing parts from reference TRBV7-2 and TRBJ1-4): GAGVSQSPSNKVTEKGKDVELRCDPISGHTALYWYRQSLGQGLEFLIYFQGNSAPDKSGLPSDRFSAERTGGSVSTLTIQRTQQEDSAVYLCASSSGQTEKLFFGSGTQLSVL.

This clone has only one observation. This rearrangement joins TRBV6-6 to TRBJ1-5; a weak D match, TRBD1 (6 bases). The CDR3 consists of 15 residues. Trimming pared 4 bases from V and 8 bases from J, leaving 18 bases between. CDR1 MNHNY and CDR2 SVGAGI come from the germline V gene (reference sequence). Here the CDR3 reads CASSFADSELEPQHF. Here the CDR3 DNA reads TGTGCCAGCAGTTTCGCGGACAGCGAATTAGAGCCCCAGCATTTT.

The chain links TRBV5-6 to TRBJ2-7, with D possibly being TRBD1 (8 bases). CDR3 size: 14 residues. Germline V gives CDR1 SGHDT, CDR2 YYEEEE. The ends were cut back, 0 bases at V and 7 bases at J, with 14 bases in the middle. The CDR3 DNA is TGTGCCAGCAGCTTGGATACAGGGGGAGGGGAGCAGTACTTC. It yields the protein CASSLDTGGGEQYF.

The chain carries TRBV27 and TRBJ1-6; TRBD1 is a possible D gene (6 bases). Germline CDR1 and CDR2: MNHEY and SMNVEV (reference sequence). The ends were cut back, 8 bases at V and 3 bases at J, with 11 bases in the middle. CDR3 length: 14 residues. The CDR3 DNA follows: TGTGCCAGCCTCCCCAGGGGCTATAATTCACCCCTCCACTTT. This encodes CASLPRGYNSPLHF.

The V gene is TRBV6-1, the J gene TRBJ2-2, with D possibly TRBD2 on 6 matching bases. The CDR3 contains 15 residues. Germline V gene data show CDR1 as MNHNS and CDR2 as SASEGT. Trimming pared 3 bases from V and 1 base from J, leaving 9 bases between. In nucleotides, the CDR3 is TGTGCCAGCAGTGAGGTGGGACTGAACACCGGGGAGCTGTTTTTT. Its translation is CASSEVGLNTGELFF.

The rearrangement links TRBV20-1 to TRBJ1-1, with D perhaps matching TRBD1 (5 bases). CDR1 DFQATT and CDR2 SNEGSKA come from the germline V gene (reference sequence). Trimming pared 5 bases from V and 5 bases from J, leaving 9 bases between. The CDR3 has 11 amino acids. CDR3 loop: CSASGKTEAFF. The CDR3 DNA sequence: TGCAGTGCTTCAGGGAAGACTGAAGCTTTCTTT.

CDR3 sequence: CASSWRGTDTQYF. The CDR3 region has the DNA TGTGCCAGCAGTTGGAGGGGCACAGATACGCAGTATTTT. The chain combines TRBV12-3 or TRBV12-4 with TRBJ2-3, with D maybe TRBD2 (6 bases). The CDR3 is 13 amino acids. With 4 bases removed from V and 1 base from J, the gap between germline ends came to 6 bases.

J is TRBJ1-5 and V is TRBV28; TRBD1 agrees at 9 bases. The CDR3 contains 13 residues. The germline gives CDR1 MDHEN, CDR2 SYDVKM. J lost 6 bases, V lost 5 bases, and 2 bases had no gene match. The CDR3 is CASSMTGGQPQHF. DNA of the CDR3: TGTGCCAGCAGTATGACAGGGGGTCAGCCCCAGCATTTT.

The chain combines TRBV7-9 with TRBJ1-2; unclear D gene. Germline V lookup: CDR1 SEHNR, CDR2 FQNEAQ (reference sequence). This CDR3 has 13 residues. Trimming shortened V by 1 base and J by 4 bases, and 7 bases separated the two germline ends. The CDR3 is CASSLEQSYGYTF. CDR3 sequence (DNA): TGTGCCAGCAGCTTAGAACAGTCCTATGGCTACACCTTC.